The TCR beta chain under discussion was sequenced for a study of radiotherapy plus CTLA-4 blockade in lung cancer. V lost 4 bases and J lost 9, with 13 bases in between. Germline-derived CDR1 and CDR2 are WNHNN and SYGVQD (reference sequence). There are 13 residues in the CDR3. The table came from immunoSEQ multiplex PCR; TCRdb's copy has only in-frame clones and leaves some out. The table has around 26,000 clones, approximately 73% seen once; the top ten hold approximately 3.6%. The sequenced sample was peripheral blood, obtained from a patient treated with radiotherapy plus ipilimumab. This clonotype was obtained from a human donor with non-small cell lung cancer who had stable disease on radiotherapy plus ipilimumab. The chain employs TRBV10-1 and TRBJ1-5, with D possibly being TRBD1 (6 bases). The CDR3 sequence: CASSADRFGPQHF. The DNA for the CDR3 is TGCGCCAGCAGTGCCGACAGGTTCGGGCCCCAGCATTTT.